This T cell receptor (beta chain) was found in a study of blood T cells in healthy people across ages. A J-beta primer mix and a sample-barcoded 5' primer were used in a second PCR of roughly 7 to 12 cycles. TCRdb called the 5' RACE reads again in MiXCR, with one record for every CDR3 protein. The table includes hundreds of thousands of distinct CDR3 sequences, 35% to 50% detected once. The V and J ends lost 3 bases and 3 bases respectively, with 8 bases between them. Germline CDR1 reads KGHSH; CDR2 reads LQKENI. This CDR3 has 13 residues. Source material: blood. This rearrangement joins TRBV18 to TRBJ2-5; D unresolved. The receptor's source is a man at least 80 years old in good health. The CDR3: CASSPYAKETQYF. CDR3 coding DNA: TGTGCCAGCTCACCGTACGCAAAAGAGACCCAGTACTTC.